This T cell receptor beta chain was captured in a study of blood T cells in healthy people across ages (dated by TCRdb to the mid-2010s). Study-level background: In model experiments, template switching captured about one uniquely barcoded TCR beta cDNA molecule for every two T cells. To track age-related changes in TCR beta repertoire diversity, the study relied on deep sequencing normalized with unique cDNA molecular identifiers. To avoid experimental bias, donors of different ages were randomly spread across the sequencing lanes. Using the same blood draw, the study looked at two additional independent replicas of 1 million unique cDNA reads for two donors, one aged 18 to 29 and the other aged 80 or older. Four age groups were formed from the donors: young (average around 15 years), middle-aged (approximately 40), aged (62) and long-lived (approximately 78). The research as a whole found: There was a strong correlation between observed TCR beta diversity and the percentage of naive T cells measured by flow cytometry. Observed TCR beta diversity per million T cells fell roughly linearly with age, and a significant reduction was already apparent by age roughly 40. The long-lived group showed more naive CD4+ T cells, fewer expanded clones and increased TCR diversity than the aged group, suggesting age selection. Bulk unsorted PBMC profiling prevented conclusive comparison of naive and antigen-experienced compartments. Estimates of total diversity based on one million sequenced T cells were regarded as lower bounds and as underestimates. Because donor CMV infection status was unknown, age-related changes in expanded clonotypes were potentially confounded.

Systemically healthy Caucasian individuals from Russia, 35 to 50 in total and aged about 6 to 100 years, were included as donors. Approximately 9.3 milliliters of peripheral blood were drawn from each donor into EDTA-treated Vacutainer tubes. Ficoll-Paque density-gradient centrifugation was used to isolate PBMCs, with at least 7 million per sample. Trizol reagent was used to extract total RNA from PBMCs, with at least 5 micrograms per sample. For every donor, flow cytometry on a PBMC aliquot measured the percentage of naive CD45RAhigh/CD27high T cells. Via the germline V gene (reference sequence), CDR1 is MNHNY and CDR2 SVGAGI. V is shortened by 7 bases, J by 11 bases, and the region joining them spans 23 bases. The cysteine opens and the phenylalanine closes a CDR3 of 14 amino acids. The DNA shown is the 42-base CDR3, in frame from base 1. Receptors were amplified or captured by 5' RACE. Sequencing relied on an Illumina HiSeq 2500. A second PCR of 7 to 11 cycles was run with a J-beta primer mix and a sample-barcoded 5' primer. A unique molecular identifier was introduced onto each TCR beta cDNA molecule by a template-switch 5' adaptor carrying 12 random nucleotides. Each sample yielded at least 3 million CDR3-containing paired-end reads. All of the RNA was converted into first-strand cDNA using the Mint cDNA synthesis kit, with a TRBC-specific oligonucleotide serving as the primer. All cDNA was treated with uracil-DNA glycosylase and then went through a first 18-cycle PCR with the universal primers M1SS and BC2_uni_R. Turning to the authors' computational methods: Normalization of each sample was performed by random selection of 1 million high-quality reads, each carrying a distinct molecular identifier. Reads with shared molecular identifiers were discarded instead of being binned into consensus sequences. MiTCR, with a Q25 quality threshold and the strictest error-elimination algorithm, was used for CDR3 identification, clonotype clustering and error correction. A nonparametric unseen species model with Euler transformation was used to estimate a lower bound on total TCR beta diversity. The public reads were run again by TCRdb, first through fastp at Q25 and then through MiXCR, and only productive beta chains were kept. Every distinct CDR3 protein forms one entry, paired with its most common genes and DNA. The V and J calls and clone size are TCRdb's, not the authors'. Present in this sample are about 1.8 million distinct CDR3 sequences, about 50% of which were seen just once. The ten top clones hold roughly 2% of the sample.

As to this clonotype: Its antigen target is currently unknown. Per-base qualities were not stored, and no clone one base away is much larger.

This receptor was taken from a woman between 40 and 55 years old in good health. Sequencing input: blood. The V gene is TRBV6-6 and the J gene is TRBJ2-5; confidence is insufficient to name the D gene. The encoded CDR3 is CASNHPNLYNEQYF. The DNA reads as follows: TGTGCCAGCAACCACCCCAACCTCTACAATGAGCAGTACTTC.